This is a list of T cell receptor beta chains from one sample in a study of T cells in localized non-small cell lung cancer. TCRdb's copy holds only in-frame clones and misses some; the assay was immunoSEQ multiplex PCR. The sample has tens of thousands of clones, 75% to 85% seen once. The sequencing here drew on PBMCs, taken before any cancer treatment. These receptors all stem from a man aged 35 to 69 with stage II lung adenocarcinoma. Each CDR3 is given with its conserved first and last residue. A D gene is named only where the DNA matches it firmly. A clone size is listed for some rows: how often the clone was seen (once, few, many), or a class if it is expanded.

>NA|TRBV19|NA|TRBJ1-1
TGTGCCAGTAGTGACAACGGTTTGCGGAACACTGAAGCTTTCTTT
CASSDNGLRNTEAFF
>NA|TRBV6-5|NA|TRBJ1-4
TGTGCCAGCAGTTACTCAGAATCAACTAATGAAAAACTGTTTTTT
CASSYSESTNEKLFF
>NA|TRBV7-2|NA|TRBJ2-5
TGTGCCAGCAGCTTTTCCCGAGATACCCAGTACTTC
CASSFSRDTQYF
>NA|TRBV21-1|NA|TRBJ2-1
TGTGCCAGCAGCATTGTGATCGGGACAGGGCGGAATGAGCAGTTCTTC
CASSIVIGTGRNEQFF
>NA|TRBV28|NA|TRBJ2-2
TGTGCCAGCAGTTTTCTGGGGCAGGGCACCGGGGAGCTGTTTTTT
CASSFLGQGTGELFF
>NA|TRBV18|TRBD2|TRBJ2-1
TGTGCCAGCTCATCGACTAGCGGGAGATTCGCCAATGAGCAGTTCTTC
CASSSTSGRFANEQFF
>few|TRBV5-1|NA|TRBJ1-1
TGCGCCAGCAGCCTACAGGCAGATATGAACACTGAAGCTTTCTTT
CASSLQADMNTEAFF
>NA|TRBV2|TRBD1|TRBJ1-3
TGTGCCAGCAGTGAAGGAAGGACAGGGGCTGGAAACACCATATATTTT
CASSEGRTGAGNTIYF
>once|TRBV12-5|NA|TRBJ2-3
TGTGCTAGTGGTTTGACTCCCGACGGATTATCTAGCACAGATACGCAGTATTTT
CASGLTPDGLSSTDTQYF
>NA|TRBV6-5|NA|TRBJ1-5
TGTGCCAGCACGACAGGAAGGGGGCAGCCCCAGCATTTT
CASTTGRGQPQHF
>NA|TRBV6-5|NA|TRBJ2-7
TGTGCCAGCAGTTACTCGATCAGGGAGTTTGACTACGAGCAGTACTTC
CASSYSIREFDYEQYF
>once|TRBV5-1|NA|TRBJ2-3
TGCGCCAGCAGCTTGTCCGGATATAGCACAGATACGCAGTATTTT
CASSLSGYSTDTQYF
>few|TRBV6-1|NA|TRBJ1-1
TGTGCCAGCAGTGAAATTCTAAACGCCTTGAACACTGAAGCTTTCTTT
CASSEILNALNTEAFF
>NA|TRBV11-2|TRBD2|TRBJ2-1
TGTGCCAGCAGCTTAGGACTAGCGGGAGTCAATGAGCAGTTCTTC
CASSLGLAGVNEQFF
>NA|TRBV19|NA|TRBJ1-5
TGTGCCACCTCTATACTTCCTCTCCGGGATCGCAATCAGCCCCAGCATTTT
CATSILPLRDRNQPQHF
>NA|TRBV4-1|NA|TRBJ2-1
TGCGCCAGCAGCCAAGAAGTCCCTCCGCTGTACAATGAGCAGTTCTTC
CASSQEVPPLYNEQFF
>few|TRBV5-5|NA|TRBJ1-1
TGTGCCAGCAGCTTCCAGGAGGAAGCTTTCTTT
CASSFQEEAFF
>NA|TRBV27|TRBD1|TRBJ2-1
TGTGCCAGCAGTTCCGGGACAGGGGAAAGGCACAATGAGCAGTTCTTC
CASSSGTGERHNEQFF
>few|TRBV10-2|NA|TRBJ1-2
TGCGCCAGCAGACAGGGATCAGCATATGGCTACACCTTC
CASRQGSAYGYTF
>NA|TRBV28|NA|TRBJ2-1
TGTGCCAGCAGTTTATTGCCTTCGGTAGGTGAGCAGTTCTTC
CASSLLPSVGEQFF
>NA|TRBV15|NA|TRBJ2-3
TGTGCCACCAGCAGAGTACTTAGCACAGATACGCAGTATTTT
CATSRVLSTDTQYF
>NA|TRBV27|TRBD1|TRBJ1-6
TGTGCCAGCAGATCCGGGACAGCTAATTCACCCCTCCACTTT
CASRSGTANSPLHF
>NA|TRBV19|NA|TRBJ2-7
TGTGCCAGTACCCCCCCCTACGAGCAGTACTTC
CASTPPYEQYF
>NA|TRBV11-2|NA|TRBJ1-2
TGTGCCAGCAGCTTAGATACAGGGATTTATGGCTACACCTTC
CASSLDTGIYGYTF
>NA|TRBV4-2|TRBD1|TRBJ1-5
TGTGCCAGCAGCCCCGGAGGGACAGGGTATCAGCCCCAGCATTTT
CASSPGGTGYQPQHF
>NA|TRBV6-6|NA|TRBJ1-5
TGTGCCACCAGCGATGCGGCAGGGGACCAGCCCCAGCATTTT
CATSDAAGDQPQHF
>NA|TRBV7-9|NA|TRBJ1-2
TGTGCCAGCAGCTTAGCCCGGGCGTCGGATGGCTACACCTTC
CASSLARASDGYTF
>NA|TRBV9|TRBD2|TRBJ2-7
TGTGCCAGCAGCACAACAACAGGAGGGAGGGTCGAGCAGTACTTC
CASSTTTGGRVEQYF